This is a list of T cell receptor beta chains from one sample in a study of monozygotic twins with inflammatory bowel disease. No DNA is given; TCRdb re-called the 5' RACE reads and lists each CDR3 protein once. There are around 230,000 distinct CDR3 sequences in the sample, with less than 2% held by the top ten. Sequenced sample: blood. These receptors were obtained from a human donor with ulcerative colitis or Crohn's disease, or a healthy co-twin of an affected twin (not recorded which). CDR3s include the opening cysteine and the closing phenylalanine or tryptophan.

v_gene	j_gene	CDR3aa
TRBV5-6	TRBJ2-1	CASSWTGTGGGNEQFF
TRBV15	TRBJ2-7	CATSRDAGTTYEQYF
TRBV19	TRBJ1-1	CASRRSEVTEAFF
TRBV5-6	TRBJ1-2	CASSLSQYLSTF
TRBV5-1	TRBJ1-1	CASSLGPTSITEAFF
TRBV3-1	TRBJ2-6	CASSPHGVGANVLTF
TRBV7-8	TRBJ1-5	CASSLTLSYQPQHF
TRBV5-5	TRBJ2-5	CASGNSPPSGGLETQYF
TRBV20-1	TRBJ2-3	CSAYRGTDTQYF
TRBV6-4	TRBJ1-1	CASSKTRLNTEAFF
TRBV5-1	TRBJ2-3	CASSLGSNGGADTQYF
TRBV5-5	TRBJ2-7	CASSLPISAYEQYF
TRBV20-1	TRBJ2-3	CSARVGARGDTQYF
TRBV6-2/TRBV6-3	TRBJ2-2	CASGEGDTGELFF
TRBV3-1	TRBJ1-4	CASSPGRTTTNEKLFF
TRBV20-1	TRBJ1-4	CSPLRDLLQFF
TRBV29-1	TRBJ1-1	CSVGDRNTEAFF
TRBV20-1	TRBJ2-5	CSARGGAGYQETQYF
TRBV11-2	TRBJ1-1	CASSLYRGRPEAFF
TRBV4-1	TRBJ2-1	CASSHSHTGGEQFF
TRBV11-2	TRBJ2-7	CASSGSGLANYEQYF
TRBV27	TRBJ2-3	CASSYAGGRNTQYF
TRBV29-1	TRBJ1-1	CSGSRQGVNTEAFF
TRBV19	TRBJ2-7	CASSTQEGSEQYF
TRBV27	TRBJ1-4	CASSLEGRANEKLFF
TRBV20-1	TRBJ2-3	CSMAGGITDTQYF
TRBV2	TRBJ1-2	CASSAETYGYTF
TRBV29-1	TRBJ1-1	CSGNRDRDTEAFF
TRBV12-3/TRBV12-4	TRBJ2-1	CASSLRPAGITYNEQFF
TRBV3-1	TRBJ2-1	CASSPGTGAYNEQFF
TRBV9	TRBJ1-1	CASSPQARVNTEAFF
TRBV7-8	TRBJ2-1	CASSSLGVHYNEQFF
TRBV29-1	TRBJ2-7	CSVEERTRKYF
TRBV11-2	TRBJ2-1	CASSLDLHETNVQFF
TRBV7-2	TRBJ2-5	CASSLTAGGRGETQYF
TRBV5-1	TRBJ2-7	CASSLDGWASYEQYF
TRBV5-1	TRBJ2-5	CASSVRDRGFETQYF
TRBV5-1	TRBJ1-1	CASSLQGQNTEAFF
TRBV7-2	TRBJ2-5	CASSPRGSTGTGETQYF
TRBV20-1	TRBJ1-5	CSARDWSGANQPQHF
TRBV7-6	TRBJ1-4	CASSPGTGKKLFF
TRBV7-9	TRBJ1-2	CASSPLGFRAGQMGYTF
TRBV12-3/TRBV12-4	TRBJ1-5	CASRIRRDGHNQPQHF
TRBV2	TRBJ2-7	CASSDRTGAYEQYF
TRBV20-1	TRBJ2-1	CSARDLGGLSYNEQFF